Given below is one T cell receptor beta chain in context. Its specificity is not known. Profiled with immunoSEQ multiplex PCR; TCRdb holds only in-frame clones, not every one. The sample carries 180,000 or so clones, roughly 93% recorded once. The data belong to a study of T cell responses to AZD1222 COVID-19 vaccine. Study results and caveats: Spike-specific TCR breadth and depth went up after people got two AZD1222 doses. The number of AZD1222 recipients seropositive at baseline was only five or six. Repertoire sampling occurred only after the peak T cell response.

This sequence was found in an adult who received the MenACWY meningococcal vaccine as a control. The sequences come from peripheral blood, collected 28 days after the second dose of the MenACWY control vaccine.

CDR3 protein: CASSKVGDTGEQFF. In DNA form, the CDR3 reads TGTGCCAGCAGCAAAGTGGGGGACACTGGGGAGCAGTTCTTC. The chain is built from TRBV21-1 and TRBJ2-1; the table's D call, TRBD1, has no DNA check behind it. TRBV21-1 is annotated as a pseudogene. The CDR3 covers 14 residues.